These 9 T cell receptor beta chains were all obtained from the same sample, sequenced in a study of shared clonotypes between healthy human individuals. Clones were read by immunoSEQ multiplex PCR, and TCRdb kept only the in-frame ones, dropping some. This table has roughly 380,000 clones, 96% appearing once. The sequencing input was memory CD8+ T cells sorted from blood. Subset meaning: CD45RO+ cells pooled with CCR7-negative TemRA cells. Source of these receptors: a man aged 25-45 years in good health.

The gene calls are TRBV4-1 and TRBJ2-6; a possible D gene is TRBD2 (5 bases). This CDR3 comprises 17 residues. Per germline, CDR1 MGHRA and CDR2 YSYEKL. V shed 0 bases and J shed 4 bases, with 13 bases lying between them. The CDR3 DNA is TGCGCCAGCAGCCAAGATCTAGAGGGCCCGGGGGCCAACGTCCTGACTTTC. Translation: CASSQDLEGPGANVLTF.

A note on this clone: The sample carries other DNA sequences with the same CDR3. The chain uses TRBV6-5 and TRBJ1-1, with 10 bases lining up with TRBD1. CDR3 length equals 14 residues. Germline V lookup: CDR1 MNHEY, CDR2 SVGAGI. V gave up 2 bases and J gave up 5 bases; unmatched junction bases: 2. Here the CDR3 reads CASSYPGQGTEAFF. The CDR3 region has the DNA TGTGCCAGCAGTTACCCGGGACAGGGGACTGAAGCTTTCTTT.

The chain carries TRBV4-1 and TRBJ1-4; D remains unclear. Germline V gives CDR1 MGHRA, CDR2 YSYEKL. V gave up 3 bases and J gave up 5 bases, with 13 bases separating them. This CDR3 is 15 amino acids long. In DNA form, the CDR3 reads TGCGCCAGCAGCCAGGAAGAGGGTTTCAATGAAAAACTGTTTTTT. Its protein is CASSQEEGFNEKLFF.

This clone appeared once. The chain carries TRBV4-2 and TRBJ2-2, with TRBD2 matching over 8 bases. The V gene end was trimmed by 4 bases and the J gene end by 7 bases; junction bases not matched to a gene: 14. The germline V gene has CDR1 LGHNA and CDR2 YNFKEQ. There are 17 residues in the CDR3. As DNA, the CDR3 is TGTGCCAGCAGCCCTGAAGGGGCTAGCGGGTTGAGCGGGGAGCTGTTTTTT. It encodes CASSPEGASGLSGELFF.

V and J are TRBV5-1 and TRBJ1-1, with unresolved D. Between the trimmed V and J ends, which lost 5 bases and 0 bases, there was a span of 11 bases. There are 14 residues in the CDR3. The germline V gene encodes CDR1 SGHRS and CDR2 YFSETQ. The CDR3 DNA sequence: TGCGCCAGCAGGCAGGCTAGTATGAACACTGAAGCTTTCTTT. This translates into CASRQASMNTEAFF. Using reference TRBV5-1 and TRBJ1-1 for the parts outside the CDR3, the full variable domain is KAGVTQTPRYLIKTRGQQVTLSCSPISGHRSVSWYQQTPGQGLQFLFEYFSETQRNKGNFPGRFSGRQFSNSRSEMNVSTLELGDSALYLCASRQASMNTEAFFGQGTRLTVV.

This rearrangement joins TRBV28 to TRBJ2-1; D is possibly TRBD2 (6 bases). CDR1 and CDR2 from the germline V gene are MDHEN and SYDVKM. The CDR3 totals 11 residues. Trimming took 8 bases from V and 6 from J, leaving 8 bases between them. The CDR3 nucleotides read TGTGCCAGCGGGCGGGGCAATGAGCAGTTCTTC. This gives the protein CASGRGNEQFF.

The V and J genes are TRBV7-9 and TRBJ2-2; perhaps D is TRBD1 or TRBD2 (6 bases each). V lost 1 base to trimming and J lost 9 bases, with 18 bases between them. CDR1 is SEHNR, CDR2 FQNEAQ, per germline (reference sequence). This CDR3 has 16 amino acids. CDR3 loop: CASSLVVFSGARELFF. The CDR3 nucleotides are TGTGCCAGCAGCTTAGTTGTTTTTTCGGGGGCACGGGAGCTGTTTTTT.

The CDR3 sequence: CASSFGGANTDTQYF. The CDR3 DNA reads as TGCGCCAGCAGCTTCGGAGGGGCCAACACAGATACGCAGTATTTT. The gene calls are TRBV5-1 and TRBJ2-3; perhaps TRBD2 as D (6 bases). With 2 bases removed from V and 2 bases from J, the gap between germline ends came to 12 bases. Germline assignment: CDR1 SGHRS and CDR2 YFSETQ. The CDR3 extends over 15 amino acids. Filled out from reference TRBV5-1 and TRBJ2-3, the complete variable domain reads KAGVTQTPRYLIKTRGQQVTLSCSPISGHRSVSWYQQTPGQGLQFLFEYFSETQRNKGNFPGRFSGRQFSNSRSEMNVSTLELGDSALYLCASSFGGANTDTQYFGPGTRLTVL.

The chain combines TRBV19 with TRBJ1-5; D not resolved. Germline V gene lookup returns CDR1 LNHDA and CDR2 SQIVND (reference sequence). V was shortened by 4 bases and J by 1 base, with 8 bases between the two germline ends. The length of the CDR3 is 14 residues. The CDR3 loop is CASSSGRSNQPQHF. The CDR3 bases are TGTGCCAGTAGTAGCGGACGGAGCAATCAGCCCCAGCATTTT.